This T cell receptor (beta chain) was profiled in a study of cytomegalovirus exposure and HLA in healthy donors. Germline CDR1 and CDR2: ENHRY and SYGVKD. This CDR3 spans 13 amino acids. With 4 bases removed from V and 5 bases from J, the gap between germline ends came to 9 bases. This clone was seen only a few times. The PCR was carried out with 60 Vbeta primers and 13 Jbeta primers. Libraries were prepared by immunoSEQ multiplex PCR; TCRdb keeps only in-frame clonotypes and omits some of them. The profile shows about 120,000 clones, 60% to 85% of them singletons. The chain employs TRBV10-3 and TRBJ1-5; D uncertain. This receptor was taken from a woman aged 25 to 39 in good health and CMV-seropositive. Input material: PBMCs. The CDR3: CAISVKEDQPQHF. The CDR3 bases are TGTGCCATCAGTGTTAAGGAGGATCAGCCCCAGCATTTT.